This TCR beta chain was recovered during a study of graft-versus-host responses after intestinal transplantation. Worth noting for this clone: Its antigen is not identified. This sample includes further DNA sequences coding for the same CDR3.

TCRdb's table, derived via immunoSEQ multiplex PCR, lists solely in-frame clones and lacks some. In the table there are some 90,000 clones, roughly 92% of which are singletons. Sample: unstimulated CD4+ T cells sorted from spleen or lymph node cells, taken before intestinal transplant. This TCR was sampled from a human donor who received an intestinal transplant.

The CDR3, as DNA: TGTGCCAGCAGTTTAAGAGGCTCTGGAAACACCATATATTTT. Translation gives CASSLRGSGNTIYF. This chain joins TRBV27 and TRBJ1-3; D call uncertain. CDR3 length: 14 amino acids. V was shortened by 2 bases and J by 0 bases, with 5 bases between the two germline ends. Germline CDR1 and CDR2: MNHEY and SMNVEV (reference sequence).